The entry below describes one TCR beta chain. This clonotype has just a few counts. Its specific antigen is unknown. It has no much larger one-base neighbor in the sample; base qualities were not kept. A patient counted as having stable Graves' hyperthyroidism if no progression to ophthalmopathy occurred over 18 months of follow-up. The hyperthyroidism patients were between 18 and 65 years old and newly diagnosed, with a disease duration of less than 2 months. Any patient with an uncontrolled infection, another autoimmune disease, pregnancy or lactation was excluded. Clinical symptoms, serum thyroxine and TRAb, thyroid ultrasound, and orbital computed tomography formed the basis for the diagnoses. PBMCs were separated from approximately 9.9 ml of fresh peripheral blood using Ficoll-Paque density gradient centrifugation. Trizol reagent was used to extract total RNA, and RNA quality was then checked on an Agilent 2100 Bioanalyzer.

The record originates from a study of T cells in Graves' hyperthyroidism and ophthalmopathy (dated by TCRdb to between 2018 and 2020). About the full investigation: Peripheral blood was sampled at the time of initial diagnosis, prior to any treatment. TCR V-J signatures able to tell the groups apart were searched for in a discovery cohort of 90 to 100 patients, of whom fewer than 45 had Graves' ophthalmopathy and under 65 had stable Graves' hyperthyroidism. An independent validation cohort of 18 to 20 hyperthyroidism patients and more than 15 patients who later progressed to ophthalmopathy tested prospective prediction of ophthalmopathy. The roughly 99 discovery patients were divided at random into training and test sets in a 7:3 ratio. Thyroid tissue and blood T-cell repertoires from six Graves' hyperthyroidism patients were also compared in the study. Following sampling, methimazole starting at 30 mg daily was given to hyperthyroidism patients, and high-dose intravenous methylprednisolone was given to ophthalmopathy patients. The paper describes TCR Vbeta CDR3 sequencing of 130 to 150 peripheral blood samples, made up of some 40 ophthalmopathy patients, 70 to 75 hyperthyroidism patients and some 17 progressor patients.

The TCR beta CDR3 regions were amplified from the RNA transcripts. A first-round RT-PCR of the TCR CDR3 used the HTBI primer set with the Qiagen OneStep RT-PCR kit. The libraries were constructed in a second round of multiplex PCR and then size-selected and purified. The libraries were sequenced on an Illumina HiSeq2000 using paired-end 100 bp reads. As for the authors' bioinformatics: SOAPnuke was used to process the raw data, with reads discarded if the reads contained adapters or uncalled bases, had a mean Phred below 15, or lacked an exact constant-primer or identifier match. COPE v1.2.5 was used to merge high-quality paired reads, and clonotypes were defined as unique nucleotide sequences. MiTCR v1.1 was used to align clonotypes to the IMGT TRBV, TRBD and TRBJ reference segments. Only V-J combinations with frequency above 0.0001, covering about 99% of repertoires, were analysed. The TCS score was defined as the ratio of F50 (clonal expansion) to E x V (chaos), calculated using BLOSUM62-based TCRdist between CDR3 peptides within each V-J. Welch's t-statistics and random forest reduced around 520 V-J features to 13, which were used in a naive Bayes classifier (R e1071). TCRdb reanalyzed the raw reads on its own, using fastp at Q25 for trimming and MiXCR for clone calling, and kept in-frame beta chains. When rows share a CDR3 protein, they turn into one entry using the most common DNA and genes. These V and J calls derive from TCRdb rather than the authors' analysis. The table for this sample lists under 450,000 distinct CDR3 sequences; 15% to 19% of them were counted only once. The ten largest make up around 7.7% of the sample.

CDR1 MNHNS and CDR2 SASEGT were looked up in the germline V gene. The CDR3 measures 14 amino acids from cysteine to phenylalanine. This entry keeps only the CDR3 DNA: 42 bases, framed from base 1. Germline trimming amounts to 5 bases on V and 4 bases on J, with 3 as the count of junction bases outside the gene matches. The paper's findings and limits, for the study overall: A model built on a 13 V-J signature distinguished ophthalmopathy from stable hyperthyroidism, reaching 85% to 90% sensitivity and 81.08% specificity in cross-validation and 80%/75% in testing. Most expanded thyroid clonotypes (frequency above 0.001) were also found in blood, which suggests that blood repertoires may mirror thyroid immune responses. No statistical method was used to set the sample size in advance, and investigators knew the group allocation. In validation, the model predicted progression to ophthalmopathy a median of roughly 6.5 months before onset, with roughly 68% sensitivity and about 75% specificity.

The rearranged chain carries TRBV6-1 and TRBJ2-1, with 9 bases matching TRBD2. This sequence was found in a woman between 18 and 29 years old with Graves' hyperthyroidism. Sequencing was performed on blood. The sequenced DNA: TGTGCCAGCAGTCCTAGCGGGGTATACAATGAGCAGTTCTTC. It translates to CASSPSGVYNEQFF.